The 32 T cell receptor beta chains in this list originate from one sample, sequenced in a study of identical twins. MiXCR, run by TCRdb on the 5' RACE reads, gives a single entry per CDR3 protein. Among fewer than 900,000 distinct CDR3 sequences listed, about 20% were seen once. This sample was also put to use in a study of T cells expressing NK-cell markers.

Material: PBMCs. Source of these receptors: a young woman in good health.

A remark on this clonotype: One end of the junction varies from germline; a read error may be responsible. This sequence joins TRBV12-3 or TRBV12-4 and TRBJ2-1; 10 bases map to TRBD2. The CDR3 runs to 19 residues. The CDR3 reads CTSSLALTTGTSESDEQFF. CDR3 DNA sequence: TGTACCAGCAGTTTAGCGCTAACGACAGGGACTAGCGAGTCCGATGAGCAGTTCTTC.

The sample holds a few counts of this clonotype. The CDR3 coding sequence is TGTGCCAGCAGTCCACCTACGGCGGACAATGAGCAGTTCTTC. It specifies CASSPPTADNEQFF. V gene TRBV6-1 combines with J gene TRBJ2-1; D remains unclear. CDR3 length equals 14 residues. Trimming took 5 bases from V and 5 from J, leaving 13 bases between them. Germline V CDR1 and CDR2: MNHNS, SASEGT.

In its sample, this clonotype was seen many times. CDR3 amino acids: CASSESPVNLSQYF. The CDR3 region has the DNA TGTGCCAGCAGTGAAAGTCCTGTGAACCTTTCGCAGTATTTT. The chain recombines TRBV2 with TRBJ2-3; no clear D gene. V lost 2 bases, J lost 10 bases, and 16 bases lay in between. This CDR3 contains 14 residues. Germline CDR1 reads SNHLY; CDR2 reads FYNNEI.

The chain joins TRBV5-1 to TRBJ1-4, with a possible D match to TRBD1 (5 bases). Germline lookup yields CDR1 SGHRS and CDR2 YFSETQ. V lost 0 bases, J lost 2 bases, and 14 bases lay in between. The CDR3 contains 17 residues. CDR3 coding DNA: TGCGCCAGCAGCTTGGCCCAGGGTTCTGGGACTAATGAAAAACTGTTTTTT. Its protein is CASSLAQGSGTNEKLFF.

This clonotype was picked up a small number of times. This chain links TRBV9 with TRBJ2-3; 9 positions agree with TRBD2. The CDR3 consists of 15 residues. CDR1 is SGDLS and CDR2 is YYNGEE in the germline V gene. J lost 4 bases, V lost 0 bases, and 3 bases had no gene match. In nucleotides, the CDR3 is TGTGCCAGCAGCGTAGTAGCGGGAGTAGCAGATACGCAGTATTTT. Translation gives CASSVVAGVADTQYF.

The chain combines TRBV7-9 with TRBJ2-7; tentative D call: TRBD1 (6 bases). Between the trimmed V and J ends, which lost 5 bases and 0 bases, there was a span of 14 bases. Germline CDR1 SEHNR, CDR2 FQNEAQ (reference sequence). The CDR3 loop spans 15 amino acids. The CDR3 DNA follows: TGTGCCAGCAGCGTCGGACAGCTGGTCTCCTACGAGCAGTACTTC. It is translated as CASSVGQLVSYEQYF.

This clonotype came up a few times. The chain links TRBV10-3 to TRBJ2-1; D ambiguous. The CDR3 length is 12 residues. Per the germline V gene, CDR1 is ENHRY and CDR2 is SYGVKD. Trimming shortened V by 11 bases and J by 0 bases, and 8 bases separated the two germline ends. CDR3: CAATASYNEQFF. The CDR3 DNA sequence: TGTGCCGCGACGGCCTCCTACAATGAGCAGTTCTTC.

The chain employs TRBV5-1 and TRBJ2-2, with D possibly matching TRBD2 (5 bases). The CDR3 is 11 amino acids. V was trimmed by 5 bases and J by 11 bases, leaving 10 bases between them. Germline CDR1 reads SGHRS; CDR2 reads YFSETQ. CDR3 DNA: TGCGCCAGCAGAGAGGGAGTTGAGCTGTTTTTT. Translated, it gives CASREGVELFF.

The chain joins TRBV27 to TRBJ2-1, with a tentative D call TRBD2 (6 bases). Trimming removed 10 bases at V and 2 bases at J, with 18 bases between. The CDR3 is 15 residues long. Germline V CDR1 and CDR2: MNHEY, SMNVEV (reference sequence). The CDR3 DNA reads as TGTGCCACGGGGTCGAGAACGGGGGCCTACAATGAGCAGTTCTTC. Translated: CATGSRTGAYNEQFF.

The chain recombines TRBV5-6 with TRBJ2-4, with 12 bases aligning to TRBD1. The CDR3 loop spans 17 amino acids. Per germline, CDR1 SGHDT and CDR2 YYEEEE. The junction had 12 bases not matched to a gene; V was cut back by 4 bases and J by 7 bases. The CDR3 sequence is CASSPNPGQGARNIQYF. The CDR3 DNA sequence: TGTGCCAGCAGCCCGAATCCGGGACAGGGGGCGCGTAACATTCAGTACTTC.

The V gene is TRBV9, the J gene TRBJ2-3; D gene unclear. The germline V gene encodes CDR1 SGDLS and CDR2 YYNGEE. V was clipped by 3 bases and J by 1 base, with 12 bases between them. This CDR3 region has 15 residues. The chain's CDR3 is CASSASGWGTDTQYF. The DNA of the CDR3 is TGTGCCAGCAGCGCTAGTGGTTGGGGCACAGATACGCAGTATTTT.

This chain links TRBV7-2 with TRBJ2-1; TRBD2 might be the D (5 bases). The CDR3 is 16 residues long. Trimming removed 4 bases at V and 5 bases at J, with 18 bases between. Germline loops: CDR1 SGHTA, CDR2 FQGNSA. Here the CDR3 reads CASSSISAERDNEQFF. The CDR3 coding sequence is TGTGCCAGCAGCTCAATTTCGGCGGAGAGGGACAATGAGCAGTTCTTC.

The chain joins TRBV4-3 to TRBJ2-7, with D hard to call. The CDR3 extends over 13 amino acids. Germline V gene sequence: CDR1 LGHNA, CDR2 YSLEER. V lost 0 bases and J lost 6, with 9 bases in between. The CDR3 region is CASSQEPGLEQYF. CDR3 bases: TGCGCCAGCAGCCAAGAACCCGGGCTCGAGCAGTACTTC.

In this sample, this clonotype turned up a few times. The chain combines TRBV20-1 with TRBJ1-2; TRBD1 agrees at 8 bases. The CDR3 consists of 14 residues. Germline lookup yields CDR1 DFQATT and CDR2 SNEGSKA (reference sequence). The trim removed 3 bases at V and 8 bases at J, leaving 11 bases unmatched. CDR3 amino acids: CSARGATGVEGYTF. The CDR3 nucleotides are TGCAGTGCTAGGGGGGCGACAGGGGTCGAGGGCTACACCTTC.

The gene calls are TRBV4-2 and TRBJ2-5, with D hard to call. Germline CDR1 is LGHNA and CDR2 is YNFKEQ. The CDR3 totals 16 residues. V was clipped by 1 base and J by 5 bases, with 17 bases between them. The CDR3 DNA follows: TGTGCCAGCAGCCAAGGAAGTCTAGTGTCGGGTGAGACCCAGTACTTC. The encoded protein is CASSQGSLVSGETQYF.

J is TRBJ2-1 and V is TRBV7-2, with 10 bases fitting TRBD2. Germline CDR1 reads SGHTA; CDR2 reads FQGNSA. Germline trimming cut 8 bases from V and 15 bases from J; bases unmatched to any gene: 13. This CDR3 is 13 amino acids long. The CDR3 loop is CASRLLLAGASFF. In nucleotides, the CDR3 is TGTGCCAGCCGACTTCTTCTAGCGGGAGCGTCGTTCTTC.

The rearrangement joins TRBV7-2 to TRBJ2-7; tentatively, D is TRBD1 (6 bases). Per the germline V gene, CDR1 is SGHTA and CDR2 is FQGNSA. V lost 3 bases to trimming and J lost 2 bases, with 11 bases between them. The CDR3 length is 14 residues. The CDR3 protein is CASSFRDTTYEQYF. The CDR3 bases are TGTGCCAGCAGCTTCCGGGACACAACCTACGAGCAGTACTTC.

The chain couples TRBV5-1 to TRBJ2-3; D is undetermined. CDR3 size: 12 residues. The V gene's germline CDR1 is SGHRS and CDR2 YFSETQ. The V end was cut by 5 bases, the J end by 6 bases, with 10 bases between. The chain's CDR3 is CASRRVGDTQYF. In DNA, the CDR3 is TGCGCCAGCAGACGGGTTGGGGATACGCAGTATTTT. The full variable domain, completed using reference TRBV5-1 and TRBJ2-3, is KAGVTQTPRYLIKTRGQQVTLSCSPISGHRSVSWYQQTPGQGLQFLFEYFSETQRNKGNFPGRFSGRQFSNSRSEMNVSTLELGDSALYLCASRRVGDTQYFGPGTRLTVL.

V is TRBV10-2 and J is TRBJ2-7; D possibly uses TRBD1 or TRBD2 (5 bases each). From germline, CDR1 is WSHSY and CDR2 SAAADI. V gave up 4 bases and J gave up 2 bases, with 12 bases separating them. CDR3 length: 14 amino acids. CDR3 amino acids: CASSAGTKAYEQYF. CDR3 bases: TGCGCCAGCAGTGCCGGGACGAAAGCCTACGAGCAGTACTTC.

This clonotype was counted a few times. The DNA for the CDR3 is TGTGCCAGCAGGATCAACAGGGGGACTGAAGCTTTCTTT. Protein: CASRINRGTEAFF. The chain combines TRBV12-3 or TRBV12-4 with TRBJ1-1; TRBD1 aligns across 8 bases. This CDR3 has 13 residues. Trimming took 6 bases from V and 5 from J; bases not matched to a gene: 5.

This clonotype was observed a few times. The V call is TRBV6-5, the J call TRBJ1-1; no firm D call. Trimming removed 2 bases from V and 1 base from J, with 11 bases in between. Looked up from germline, CDR1 is MNHEY and CDR2 is SVGAGI. The CDR3 consists of 15 residues. The CDR3 reads CASSYQDPGNTEAFF. The CDR3, as DNA: TGTGCCAGCAGTTACCAAGACCCCGGGAACACTGAAGCTTTCTTT.

The rearrangement links TRBV7-9 to TRBJ1-1; no clear D. CDR1 SEHNR and CDR2 FQNEAQ come from the germline V gene (reference sequence). This CDR3 has 13 amino acids. V lost 3 bases to trimming and J lost 0 bases, with 5 bases between them. Here the CDR3 DNA reads TGTGCCAGCAGCTTCGTCATGAACACTGAAGCTTTCTTT. This sequence encodes CASSFVMNTEAFF.

This clonotype was detected a few times. The CDR3 nucleotides read TGTGCCAGCAGCTTAGGAGGACAGCCCTTCTATGGCTACACCTTC. This sequence encodes CASSLGGQPFYGYTF. This chain joins TRBV7-2 and TRBJ1-2, with D perhaps matching TRBD1 (6 bases). The germline CDR1 and CDR2 sequences are SGHTA and FQGNSA. Trimming removed 1 base at V and 4 bases at J, with 13 bases between. The CDR3 runs to 15 residues.

This clonotype has only a few counts. The chain has TRBV6-1 and TRBJ2-2, with TRBD1 matching 7 bases. The CDR3 runs 16 residues. Trimming took 7 bases from V and 3 from J; bases not matched to a gene: 11. The germline gives CDR1 MNHNS, CDR2 SASEGT. The CDR3 sequence is CASTPARDRDTGELFF. Written as DNA, the CDR3 is TGTGCCAGCACTCCTGCCCGGGACAGAGACACCGGGGAGCTGTTTTTT.

The CDR3 loop reads CSASQTSGDSQETQYF. CDR3 nucleotide sequence: TGCAGTGCTTCTCAAACTAGCGGAGACTCACAAGAGACCCAGTACTTC. The chain is built from TRBV20-1 and TRBJ2-5; 8 bases are a match to TRBD2. Per the germline V gene, CDR1 is DFQATT and CDR2 is SNEGSKA (reference sequence). This CDR3 is 16 amino acids long. V lost 5 bases to trimming and J lost 2 bases; unmatched junction nucleotides: 13.

This clonotype came up many times. This chain links TRBV27 with TRBJ2-4, with 7 bases lining up with TRBD1. CDR1 MNHEY and CDR2 SMNVEV come from the germline V gene (reference sequence). This CDR3 is 16 amino acids long. The trim removed 5 bases at V and 8 bases at J, leaving 15 bases unmatched. The CDR3 bases are TGTGCCAGCAGTGCTAACGACCGACAGGGCGAACACATTCAGTACTTC. Protein: CASSANDRQGEHIQYF.

This clonotype turned up a few times. The V call is TRBV5-1, the J call TRBJ2-1; no reliable D call. V was pared by 4 bases and J by 8 bases, with 7 bases between. Germline V gene data show CDR1 as SGHRS and CDR2 as YFSETQ. This CDR3 spans 11 amino acids. The CDR3, as DNA: TGCGCCAGCAGCGAGTATTATGAGCAGTTCTTC. Translated: CASSEYYEQFF. Combining the CDR3 with reference TRBV5-1 and TRBJ2-1 gives the whole variable domain KAGVTQTPRYLIKTRGQQVTLSCSPISGHRSVSWYQQTPGQGLQFLFEYFSETQRNKGNFPGRFSGRQFSNSRSEMNVSTLELGDSALYLCASSEYYEQFFGPGTRLTVL.

This clonotype was counted only a few times. The rearrangement links TRBV29-1 to TRBJ2-3; 13 bases are a match to TRBD2. The trim removed 3 bases at V and 0 bases at J, leaving 12 bases unmatched. The CDR3 covers 19 residues. Germline loops: CDR1 SQVTM, CDR2 ANQGSEA. The CDR3 reads CSVDEPTSGRRASTDTQYF. CDR3 sequence (DNA): TGCAGCGTTGATGAACCGACTAGCGGGAGGAGAGCTAGCACAGATACGCAGTATTTT.

The chain joins TRBV29-1 to TRBJ2-5; D gene uncertain. Germline-derived CDR1 and CDR2 are SQVTM and ANQGSEA. V was clipped by 2 bases and J by 5 bases, with 9 bases between them. The CDR3 totals 12 residues. For the CDR3, the DNA is TGCAGCGTTGAAAGAACTGAGGAGACCCAGTACTTC. Translating it yields CSVERTEETQYF.

V gene TRBV29-1 combines with J gene TRBJ1-1, with unresolved D. The germline V gene has CDR1 SQVTM and CDR2 ANQGSEA. The CDR3 covers 12 residues. The CDR3 sequence is CSGGVSGAEAFF. In DNA, the CDR3 is TGCTCTGGAGGCGTCTCGGGAGCTGAAGCTTTCTTT.

The genes are TRBV7-8 and TRBJ2-3; D is uncertain. CDR3 length: 13 residues. V lost 1 base, J lost 6 bases, and 8 bases lay in between. Germline V gene data show CDR1 as SGHVS and CDR2 as FQNEAQ. The DNA for the CDR3 is TGTGCCAGCAGCTTAGAGCCAGAGGATACGCAGTATTTT. Translating it yields CASSLEPEDTQYF.

This clonotype was seen only a few times. The chain is built from TRBV6-1 and TRBJ2-7; the D gene is possibly TRBD2 (6 bases). The germline gives CDR1 MNHNS, CDR2 SASEGT. The CDR3 runs to 14 residues. V was shortened by 7 bases and J by 5 bases, with 18 bases between the two germline ends. The DNA for the CDR3 is TGTGCCAGCACCGACCGCGGAGGGTTGGACGAGCAGTACTTC. Its protein product is CASTDRGGLDEQYF.